These 16 T cell receptor beta chains came from one sample sequenced in a study of T cell repertoires in cytomegalovirus infection. TCRdb recomputed calls from the reads with MiXCR, one row per CDR3 protein. Seen here are roughly 640,000 distinct CDR3 sequences, 20% to 25% observed once, and the top ten hold 8%. Sequencing was done on a sample of CD8+ T cells from PBMCs. The receptors were gathered from a human donor in good health (CMV status not recorded). Some clones in this sample may be carry-over from other donors' samples.

This clonotype was recorded many times. This sequence joins TRBV7-9 and TRBJ2-7, with 8 positions matching TRBD1. Germline CDR1 SEHNR, CDR2 FQNEAQ (reference sequence). J was trimmed by 2 bases and V by 6 bases; bases with no gene match: 6. The CDR3 runs to 14 residues. CDR3 sequence (DNA): TGTGCCAGCAGTCCCGGGACAGGTCCCTACGAGCAGTACTTC. Amino acid sequence: CASSPGTGPYEQYF.

This clonotype was recorded a few times. The genes are TRBV7-6 and TRBJ1-2, with 10 bases identical to TRBD1. The CDR3 has 19 residues. The germline V gene encodes CDR1 SGHVS and CDR2 FNYEAQ. Trimming removed 3 bases from V and 1 base from J; junction bases left unmatched: 14. CDR3 protein: CASSFREHGTGDSNYGYTF. Written as DNA, the CDR3 is TGTGCCAGCAGCTTCCGGGAACACGGGACAGGGGATAGTAACTATGGCTACACCTTC.

The V and J genes are TRBV25-1 and TRBJ2-7, with 11 bases that match TRBD1. V dropped 5 bases and J dropped 7; count of bases not matched to a gene: 10. The CDR3 has 15 residues. Germline CDR1 MGHDK, CDR2 SYGVNS. The CDR3 loop reads CASSPEGQGEREQYF. In DNA form, the CDR3 reads TGTGCCAGCAGTCCCGAGGGACAGGGGGAGAGGGAGCAGTACTTC.

This clonotype was observed a handful of times. The chain recombines TRBV6-5 with TRBJ2-1; 8 bases are a match to TRBD2. The CDR3 is 16 amino acids. Germline-derived CDR1 and CDR2 are MNHEY and SVGAGI. V shed 5 bases, J shed 5 bases, and the junction held 11 bases outside the gene matches. The DNA for the CDR3 is TGTGCCAGCAGTCCCGAACTAGCGGTAAACAACAATGAGCAGTTCTTC. Encoded protein: CASSPELAVNNNEQFF.

For this clonotype: The CDR3 ends on some other residue instead of the conserved phenylalanine or tryptophan, so this is likely a read error. The chain couples TRBV7-6 to TRBJ2-5, with 10 nucleotides matching TRBD1. The junction had 5 bases not matched to a gene; V was cut back by 4 bases and J by 3 bases. The CDR3 covers 15 residues. Germline-derived CDR1 and CDR2 are SGHVS and FNYEAQ. The CDR3 coding sequence is TGTGCCAGCAGCTCACTTGGGACAGGGGAAGAGACCCAGTACTCC. As protein: CASSSLGTGEETQYS.

Remarks on this clonotype: A much larger clonotype is one base distant, so this may be a read error. The rearrangement uses TRBV7-9 and TRBJ2-1; no clear D gene. CDR3 length: 12 residues. The V gene's germline CDR1 is SEHNR and CDR2 FQNEAQ (reference sequence). Trimming shortened V by 4 bases and J by 3 bases, and 4 bases separated the two germline ends. CDR3 region: CASSSHYNEQFF. Here the CDR3 DNA reads TGTGCCAGCAGCTCCCACTACAATGAGCAGTTCTTC.

In its sample, this clonotype was seen many times. The CDR3 coding sequence is TGTGCCAGCAGTCATCGGACAGGGGACTTCGACTACAATGAGCAGTTCTTC. Amino acid sequence: CASSHRTGDFDYNEQFF. The V call is TRBV6-4, the J call TRBJ2-1; 9 nucleotides line up with TRBD1. Germline CDR1 reads MRHNA; CDR2 reads SNTAGT. The CDR3 is 17 amino acids. Losses at the gene ends were 5 bases for V and 3 bases for J; bases not matched to a gene: 11.

Only a few counts were recorded for this clonotype. The chain carries TRBV6-1 and TRBJ2-1; D call uncertain. Germline CDR1 MNHNS, CDR2 SASEGT. V shed 10 bases and J shed 3 bases, with 13 bases lying between them. The length of the CDR3 is 13 residues. In DNA, the CDR3 is TGTGCCATCTTGGGAAGAGACTACAATGAGCAGTTCTTC. Translating it yields CAILGRDYNEQFF.

The chain has TRBV6-8 and TRBJ1-4; D is possibly TRBD1 (5 bases). The CDR3 sequence is 14 residues long. Trimming left V 6 bases short and J 1 base short, with 9 bases between. CDR1 MNHGY and CDR2 SAAAGT come from the germline V gene. As DNA, the CDR3 is TGTGCCAGCAGCCCCGGGGGAACTAATGAAAAACTGTTTTTT. It yields the protein CASSPGGTNEKLFF.

This clonotype occurred a few times. The V and J genes are TRBV6-2 or TRBV6-3 and TRBJ2-5; D may correspond to TRBD1 or TRBD2 (5 bases each). Per germline, CDR1 MNHEY and CDR2 SVGEGT. Trimming took 0 bases from V and 1 from J, leaving 9 bases between them. The CDR3 loop spans 15 amino acids. This chain's CDR3 is CASSYSVRGQETQYF. CDR3 sequence (DNA): TGTGCCAGCAGTTACTCGGTGAGGGGCCAAGAGACCCAGTACTTC.

This chain links TRBV4-1 with TRBJ1-1, with 9 bases aligning to TRBD1. J gave up 2 bases and V 2 bases, and 3 bases lay outside the gene matches. Per the germline V gene, CDR1 is MGHRA and CDR2 is YSYEKL. CDR3 size: 15 residues. CDR3 DNA sequence: TGCGCCAGCAGCCAACAGACAGGGGGTAACACTGAAGCTTTCTTT. Residues: CASSQQTGGNTEAFF.

This clonotype was observed a handful of times. The chain combines TRBV4-2 with TRBJ2-7; D is unclear. Germline CDR1 is LGHNA and CDR2 is YNFKEQ. The V and J ends lost 3 bases and 0 bases respectively, with 18 bases between them. The CDR3 runs 17 residues. Here the CDR3 reads CASSHKLPTGSSYEQYF. The CDR3 bases are TGTGCCAGCAGCCACAAGCTTCCTACGGGTAGCTCCTACGAGCAGTACTTC.

This chain connects TRBV2 to TRBJ1-1; possible D gene TRBD1, 5 bases. CDR3 size: 14 residues. Germline loops: CDR1 SNHLY, CDR2 FYNNEI. Trimming shortened V by 6 bases and J by 2 bases, and 13 bases separated the two germline ends. CDR3 region: CASRLGVSNTEAFF. The DNA for the CDR3 is TGTGCCAGCAGATTAGGGGTTTCTAACACTGAAGCTTTCTTT.

The rearrangement uses TRBV24-1 and TRBJ2-1; D might be TRBD1 (6 bases). Germline CDR1 KGHDR, CDR2 SFDVKD. V lost 5 bases and J lost 2, with 9 bases in between. The CDR3 has 14 amino acids. Here the CDR3 reads CATSVGGPYNEQFF. CDR3 nucleotides: TGTGCCACCAGTGTAGGGGGACCCTACAATGAGCAGTTCTTC.

The sample holds a few counts of this clonotype. This chain links TRBV2 with TRBJ2-3; perhaps D is TRBD1 or TRBD2 (6 bases each). The CDR3 covers 15 residues. The germline V gene encodes CDR1 SNHLY and CDR2 FYNNEI. Trimming removed 6 bases from V and 1 base from J, with 14 bases in between. The CDR3 DNA sequence: TGTGCCAGCAGCGCAGGGGACTTCGGCACAGATACGCAGTATTTT. Protein product: CASSAGDFGTDTQYF.

This clonotype was detected many times. V is TRBV7-8 and J is TRBJ1-3; no reliable D call. The CDR3 runs 16 residues. Trimming stripped 2 bases from V and 3 bases from J, with 14 bases between. From germline, CDR1 is SGHVS and CDR2 FQNEAQ. CDR3 sequence (DNA): TGTGCCAGCAGCTTACCGACCGACTGGTATGGAAACACCATATATTTT. This encodes CASSLPTDWYGNTIYF.